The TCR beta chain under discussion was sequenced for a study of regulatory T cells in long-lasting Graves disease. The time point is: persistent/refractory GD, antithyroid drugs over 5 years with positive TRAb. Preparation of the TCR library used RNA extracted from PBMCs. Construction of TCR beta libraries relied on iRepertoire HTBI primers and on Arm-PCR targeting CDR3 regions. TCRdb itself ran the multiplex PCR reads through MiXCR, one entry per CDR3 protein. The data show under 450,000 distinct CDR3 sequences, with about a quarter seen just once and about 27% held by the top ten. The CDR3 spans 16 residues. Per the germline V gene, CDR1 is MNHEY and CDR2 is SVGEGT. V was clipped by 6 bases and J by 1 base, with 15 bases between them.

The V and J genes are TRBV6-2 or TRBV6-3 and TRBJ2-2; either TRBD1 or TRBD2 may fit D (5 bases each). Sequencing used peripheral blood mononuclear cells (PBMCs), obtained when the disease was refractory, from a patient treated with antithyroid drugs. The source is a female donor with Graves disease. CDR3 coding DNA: TGTGCCAGCAGAACCGACAGAGGGATGAACACCGGGGAGCTGTTTTTT. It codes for CASRTDRGMNTGELFF.